This TCR beta chain was captured in a study of radiotherapy plus CTLA-4 blockade in lung cancer. Background on the study: Objective responses were documented in roughly 20% of patients, with disease control in around 31%. General study points: There was expansion of tumor-derived TCR clones in blood after radiotherapy plus ipilimumab.

Receiving focal radiation plus CTLA-4 blockade with ipilimumab were patients who had chemo-refractory metastatic non-small-cell lung cancer. CDR3 length: 15 residues. The germline gives CDR1 LNHNV, CDR2 YYDKDF (reference sequence). Here immunoSEQ multiplex PCR was the method, and the copy in TCRdb shows in-frame clones only, minus some. The data hold about 50,000 clones, with roughly four fifths observed a single time. A remark on this clone: Its matching antigen is unknown. At one of its ends the junction is not consistent with the germline gene, which may arise from a read error. Other nucleotide sequences in the sample specify the same CDR3.

The sequencing used peripheral blood, collected from a patient treated with radiotherapy plus ipilimumab. The chain joins TRBV15 to TRBJ1-5; D is uncertain. The receptor was derived from a human donor with non-small cell lung cancer whose response to radiotherapy plus ipilimumab could not be evaluated. The CDR3 nucleotides are TGTGCCACTAGCAGAGATCGCGGTAGCAATCAGCCCCAGCATTTT. It encodes CATSRDRGSNQPQHF. Drawing the rest from reference TRBV15 and TRBJ1-5, the complete variable domain is DAMVIQNPRYQVTQFGKPVTLSCSQTLNHNVMYWYQQKSSQAPKLLFHYYDKDFNNEADTPDNFQSRRPNTSFCFLDIRSPGLGDTAMYLCATSRDRGSNQPQHFGDGTRLSIL.